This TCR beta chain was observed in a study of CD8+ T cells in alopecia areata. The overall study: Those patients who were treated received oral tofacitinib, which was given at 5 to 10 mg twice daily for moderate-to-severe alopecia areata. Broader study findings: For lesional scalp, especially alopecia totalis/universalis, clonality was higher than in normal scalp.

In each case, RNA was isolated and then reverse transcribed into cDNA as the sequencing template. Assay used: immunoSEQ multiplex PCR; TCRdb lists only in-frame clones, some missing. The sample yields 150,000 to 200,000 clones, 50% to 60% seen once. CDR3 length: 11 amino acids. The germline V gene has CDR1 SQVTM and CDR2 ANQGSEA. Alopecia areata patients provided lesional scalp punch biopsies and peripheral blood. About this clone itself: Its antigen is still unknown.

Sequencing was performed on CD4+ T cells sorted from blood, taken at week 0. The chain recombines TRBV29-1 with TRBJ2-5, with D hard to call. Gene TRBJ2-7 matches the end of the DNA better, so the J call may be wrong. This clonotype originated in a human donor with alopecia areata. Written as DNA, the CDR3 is TGCAGCGTTGTCTTATCCTACGAGCAGTACTTC. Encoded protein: CSVVLSYEQYF.